The present entry profiles one TCR beta chain with its context. The assay was immunoSEQ multiplex PCR, and TCRdb's table has in-frame clones only and misses some. The sample includes 2,500,000 or so clones, approximately 94% of them seen just once. The sample is drawn from a study of shared clonotypes between healthy human individuals. The CDR3 is 13 residues long. V was clipped by 4 bases and J by 2 bases, with 11 bases between them. Germline lookup yields CDR1 GTSNPN and CDR2 SVGIG (reference sequence). The clonotype comes from a man aged 18 to 30 in good health. V gene TRBV30 combines with J gene TRBJ2-5; D is uncertain. Specimen: naive CD4+ T cells sorted from blood. Subset given: CD45RA+ positively selected. The CDR3 DNA sequence: TGTGCCTGGAATCGACGCTCGCAAGAGACCCAGTACTTC. Protein product: CAWNRRSQETQYF.